This T cell receptor beta chain was recorded in a study of blood T cell repertoires in COVID-19. At the level of the study: COVID-19 samples, acute and convalescent, were from the United States, Italy and Spain.

Original data processing: Reference gene primer amplification yielded estimated nucleated cell counts. Sequenced by immunoSEQ multiplex PCR; TCRdb stores in-frame clones only, minus some. D and trimming were read from the DNA, whereas the V and J calls and clone size are those reported in that table. The repertoire includes 60,000 to 75,000 clones, roughly 80% of them detected once, and almost 10% sits in the top ten. The V and J ends lost 3 bases and 5 bases, in that order; junction bases with no gene match: 10. CDR1 SGHDN and CDR2 FVKESK come from the germline V gene. The CDR3 covers 16 residues. The source material was peripheral blood. This sequence was found in a woman of 80 years or more with acute or convalescent COVID-19. This rearrangement joins TRBV14 to TRBJ2-1; 7 nucleotides line up with TRBD1. The CDR3 sequence: CASSHRTGLRDNEQFF. CDR3 sequence (DNA): TGTGCCAGCAGCCATAGGACAGGCCTGAGGGACAATGAGCAGTTCTTC. The full variable domain, with the rest looked up from reference TRBV14 and TRBJ2-1, is EAGVTQFPSHSVIEKGQTVTLRCDPISGHDNLYWYRRVMGKEIKFLLHFVKESKQDESGMPNNRFLAERTGGTYSTLKVQPAELEDSGVYFCASSHRTGLRDNEQFFGPGTRLTVL.